This paragraph reports one T cell receptor beta chain. Its specificity is unknown. The data are from a study of blood T cell dynamics during melanoma immunotherapy. Study as a whole: First-line therapy was either pembrolizumab or nivolumab with ipilimumab for metastatic melanoma. Findings and caveats of the study: Clones driving repertoire changes may be melanoma-specific or general immune activation.

Time point here: week 3, after first cycle of checkpoint inhibitor. Response was assessed by RECIST 1.1 at 12 weeks, except a couple of rapid progressors. The CDR3 covers 13 residues. In germline, CDR1 is KGHSY, CDR2 FQNENV. Trimming took 0 bases from V and 4 from J; bases not matched to a gene: 0. DNA loading was fixed at roughly 360 ng for all bulk PBMC samples. Generated by immunoSEQ multiplex PCR, the TCRdb table keeps only in-frame clones and is missing some. The table has about 14,000 clones, around 86% seen once. This receptor was obtained from a human donor with melanoma. The genes are TRBV16 and TRBJ2-7; 7 nucleotides match TRBD2. Sequencing used blood, obtained from a patient treated with checkpoint blockade. The CDR3, as DNA: TGTGCCAGCAGCCAATCGGGGGGGTACGAGCAGTACTTC. This codes for CASSQSGGYEQYF.